Below are 24 T cell receptor beta chains sequenced from a single sample in a study of blood T cell repertoires in COVID-19. The method was immunoSEQ multiplex PCR; TCRdb's version includes in-frame clones alone and lacks a portion of them. The table includes 40,000 to 60,000 clones, around 84% detected once. What was sequenced was peripheral blood. Every receptor here comes from a woman of 80 years or more with COVID-19, enrolled during active disease.

The table lists this clone with a count of one. CDR3 loop: CASNNIGGNEKLFF. The CDR3 nucleotides read TGTGCCAGTAATAATATCGGGGGTAATGAAAAACTGTTTTTT. The V and J genes are TRBV19 and TRBJ1-4, with D possibly matching TRBD1 (5 bases). The CDR3 covers 14 residues. Trimming left V 7 bases short and J 4 bases short, with 13 bases between. CDR1 is LNHDA and CDR2 is SQIVND in the germline V gene (reference sequence). Filled out from reference TRBV19 and TRBJ1-4, the complete variable domain reads DGGITQSPKYLFRKEGQNVTLSCEQNLNHDAMYWYRQDPGQGLRLIYYSQIVNDFQKGDIAEGYSVSREKKESFPLTVTSAQKNPTAFYLCASNNIGGNEKLFFGSGTQLSVL.

The chain has TRBV15 and TRBJ1-1; tentatively, D is TRBD1 (6 bases). Germline CDR1 and CDR2: LNHNV and YYDKDF (reference sequence). This CDR3 is built from 15 residues. Trimming cost V 1 base and J 1 base, with 10 bases left between them. For the CDR3, the DNA is TGTGCCACCAGCAGAGCACCAGGGGCGAACACTGAAGCTTTCTTT. Its translation: CATSRAPGANTEAFF.

This chain connects TRBV5-1 to TRBJ1-4; D call uncertain. This CDR3 is built from 13 residues. V gave up 4 bases and J gave up 6 bases, with 10 bases separating them. Germline CDR1 reads SGHRS; CDR2 reads YFSETQ. CDR3 protein: CASSPAGYEKLFF. The CDR3 DNA sequence: TGCGCCAGCAGCCCGGCGGGATATGAAAAACTGTTTTTT. The full variable domain, rest sourced from reference TRBV5-1 and TRBJ1-4, is KAGVTQTPRYLIKTRGQQVTLSCSPISGHRSVSWYQQTPGQGLQFLFEYFSETQRNKGNFPGRFSGRQFSNSRSEMNVSTLELGDSALYLCASSPAGYEKLFFGSGTQLSVL.

The rearrangement joins TRBV5-4 to TRBJ2-1; perhaps TRBD2 as D (7 bases). Trimming left V 5 bases short and J 6 bases short, with 21 bases between. Germline CDR1 and CDR2: SGHNT and YYREEE (reference sequence). The CDR3 sequence is 16 residues long. This CDR3 reads CASRPLRGGGINEQFF. The CDR3 nucleotides are TGTGCCAGCAGGCCTCTGAGGGGGGGTGGCATCAATGAGCAGTTCTTC.

The chain is built from TRBV15 and TRBJ2-3; perhaps TRBD2 as D (6 bases). The CDR3 sequence is 16 residues long. Trimming took off 4 bases at V and 5 bases at J, with 19 bases between the two ends. CDR1 and CDR2 from the germline V gene are LNHNV and YYDKDF (reference sequence). The CDR3 coding sequence is TGTGCCACCAGCAAATGGACGGGGGTGGTGAGAGATACGCAGTATTTT. It translates to CATSKWTGVVRDTQYF. The variable domain in full, with the rest retrieved from reference TRBV15 and TRBJ2-3, is DAMVIQNPRYQVTQFGKPVTLSCSQTLNHNVMYWYQQKSSQAPKLLFHYYDKDFNNEADTPDNFQSRRPNTSFCFLDIRSPGLGDTAMYLCATSKWTGVVRDTQYFGPGTRLTVL.

The V call is TRBV13, the J call TRBJ1-5; tentatively, D is TRBD1 (5 bases). V lost 0 bases, J lost 7 bases, and 13 bases lay in between. This CDR3 region has 15 residues. The germline gives CDR1 PRHDT, CDR2 FYEKMQ (reference sequence). The CDR3 DNA sequence: TGTGCCAGCAGCTTAGGCCGGGGGAACGGACAGCCCCAGCATTTT. Its translation is CASSLGRGNGQPQHF.

This sequence joins TRBV19 and TRBJ1-4, with 7 positions matching TRBD1. The CDR3 has 14 residues. V lost 6 bases, J lost 8 bases, and 9 bases stayed unmatched. The germline gives CDR1 LNHDA, CDR2 SQIVND (reference sequence). The CDR3 sequence is CASSHRGAGEKLFF. CDR3 sequence (DNA): TGTGCCAGTAGCCACAGGGGCGCGGGAGAAAAACTGTTTTTT.

V and J are TRBV18 and TRBJ2-4; the match to TRBD1 covers 8 bases. Germline CDR1 is KGHSH and CDR2 is LQKENI. Trimming cost V 1 base and J 0 bases; bases outside gene matches: 5. The CDR3 extends over 17 amino acids. The CDR3 bases are TGTGCCAGCTCACCACTGGACAGGGTCTTAGCCAAAAACATTCAGTACTTC. Translation gives CASSPLDRVLAKNIQYF.

This clone has a single count. This chain connects TRBV5-4 to TRBJ1-2, with D hard to call. The CDR3 loop spans 12 amino acids. Germline values: CDR1 SGHNT, CDR2 YYREEE (reference sequence). Trimming removed 7 bases at V and 2 bases at J, with 9 bases between. The CDR3 here is CASAERNYGYTF. As DNA, the CDR3 is TGTGCCAGCGCCGAGCGGAACTATGGCTACACCTTC.

This chain connects TRBV2 to TRBJ2-5; 8 bases agree with TRBD2. Germline V lookup: CDR1 SNHLY, CDR2 FYNNEI. This CDR3 region has 15 residues. The trim removed 4 bases at V and 4 bases at J, leaving 8 bases unmatched. The CDR3 protein is CASSGASGPRETQYF. DNA of the CDR3: TGTGCCAGCAGTGGAGCTAGCGGGCCCAGAGAGACCCAGTACTTC.

V and J are TRBV6-1 and TRBJ2-7; D is unresolved. V was cut by 2 bases and J by 6 bases, with 8 bases left in between. The CDR3 runs to 12 residues. Germline V CDR1 and CDR2: MNHNS, SASEGT. The DNA for the CDR3 is TGTGCCAGCAGTGAAATAACGGGCGAGCAGTACTTC. This encodes CASSEITGEQYF.

The V gene is TRBV5-1, the J gene TRBJ2-6; 13 nucleotides agree with TRBD2. Germline V gene sequence: CDR1 SGHRS, CDR2 YFSETQ. This CDR3 has 17 amino acids. V lost 4 bases and J lost 2; bases outside the gene matches: 3. CDR3 amino acids: CASSRTSGSAGANVLTF. CDR3 DNA sequence: TGCGCCAGCAGCAGGACTAGCGGGAGTGCTGGGGCCAACGTCCTGACTTTC.

The V gene is TRBV9, the J gene TRBJ2-3, with 9 positions matching TRBD2. This CDR3 region has 18 residues. Germline-derived CDR1 and CDR2 are SGDLS and YYNGEE. V trimming: 4 bases; J trimming: 5 bases; junction bases outside the gene matches: 17. The CDR3 loop reads CASSPALAGGLYRDTQYF. The CDR3 DNA reads as TGTGCCAGCAGCCCAGCCCTGGCGGGGGGGCTGTACAGAGATACGCAGTATTTT.

The genes are TRBV6-5 and TRBJ2-7; weak D call: TRBD2 (6 bases). Germline V gene data show CDR1 as MNHEY and CDR2 as SVGAGI. Trimming took 5 bases from V and 5 from J, leaving 13 bases between them. The CDR3 totals 13 residues. This CDR3 reads CASSPRGNHEQYF. The CDR3 DNA reads as TGTGCCAGCAGTCCCCGGGGGAATCACGAGCAGTACTTC.

The rearrangement links TRBV3-1 (or the pseudogene TRBV3-2) to TRBJ1-6; D ambiguous. Germline V gene data show CDR1 as LGHDT and CDR2 as YNNKEL (reference sequence). This CDR3 is built from 16 residues. Trimming pared 3 bases from V and 10 bases from J, leaving 19 bases between. The CDR3 region has the DNA TGTGCCAGCAGCCAGACGGGGAGGTCGACGTGGTCACCCCTCCACTTT. This sequence encodes CASSQTGRSTWSPLHF.

The genes are TRBV3-1 (or the pseudogene TRBV3-2) and TRBJ2-6, with TRBD2 as a possible D gene (5 bases). The CDR3 sequence is 18 residues long. The V gene's germline CDR1 is LGHDT and CDR2 YNNKEL (reference sequence). V was trimmed by 4 bases and J by 4 bases, leaving 20 bases between them. The CDR3: CASSPPKRTSTGANVLTF. The CDR3 DNA is TGTGCCAGCAGCCCCCCTAAGCGGACCTCGACCGGGGCCAACGTCCTGACTTTC.

CDR3 amino acids: CASRDRGLGTEAFF. Here the CDR3 DNA reads TGTGCCAGCAGGGACAGGGGGCTTGGCACTGAAGCTTTCTTT. The genes are TRBV25-1 and TRBJ1-1, with 11 positions matching TRBD1. This CDR3 is built from 14 residues. With V trimmed by 6 bases and J by 4 bases, 4 bases remained unmatched. Germline lookup yields CDR1 MGHDK and CDR2 SYGVNS.

Details on this clone: The junction and the germline gene differ at one end; a read error may be behind it. The CDR3 spells CASSAELTGTEQYF. For the CDR3, the DNA is TGTGCTAGCAGCGCTGAACTGACAGGGACAGAGCAGTACTTC. This chain uses TRBV7-7 with TRBJ2-7; 7 bases are a match to TRBD1. Germline assignment: CDR1 SSHAT and CDR2 FNYEAQ (reference sequence). The CDR3 contains 14 residues.

CDR3 DNA sequence: TGCGCCAGCAGCCTTATTGGACAGGGCGTTTATGGCTACACCTTC. Its protein product is CASSLIGQGVYGYTF. V is TRBV5-1 and J is TRBJ1-2; 8 bases fit TRBD1. The CDR3 length is 15 residues. Per germline, CDR1 SGHRS and CDR2 YFSETQ. The V and J ends lost 4 bases and 5 bases, in that order; junction bases with no gene match: 10.

This clone is medium-sized within its sample. The rearrangement links TRBV6-1 to TRBJ1-4; D is undetermined. Germline V gene sequence: CDR1 MNHNS, CDR2 SASEGT. This CDR3 region has 17 residues. With 0 bases removed from V and 3 bases from J, the gap between germline ends came to 14 bases. Here the CDR3 reads CASSEAARRLPNEKLFF. CDR3 coding DNA: TGTGCCAGCAGTGAAGCGGCCAGGAGGTTACCTAATGAAAAACTGTTTTTT.

The chain has TRBV29-1 and TRBJ2-1, with D maybe TRBD2 (5 bases). Per the germline V gene, CDR1 is SQVTM and CDR2 is ANQGSEA. CDR3 length equals 14 residues. Trimming shortened V by 7 bases and J by 0 bases, and 13 bases separated the two germline ends. CDR3 DNA: TGCAGCGCGGACTTATCATCCTCCTACAATGAGCAGTTCTTC. It specifies CSADLSSSYNEQFF.

The chain links TRBV5-4 to TRBJ1-2, with 10 bases lining up with TRBD1. Germline V CDR1 and CDR2: SGHNT, YYREEE (reference sequence). V shed 3 bases and J 0 bases; nucleotides not matched to a gene: 8. This CDR3 is 17 amino acids long. The CDR3 region is CASSYPRTGGANYGYTF. The DNA for the CDR3 is TGTGCCAGCAGCTACCCCAGGACAGGGGGAGCTAACTATGGCTACACCTTC.

The chain carries TRBV15 and TRBJ2-3, with D perhaps TRBD2 (6 bases). V dropped 6 bases and J dropped 4 bases, with 17 bases sitting between them. Per germline, CDR1 LNHNV and CDR2 YYDKDF (reference sequence). This CDR3 region has 15 residues. As DNA, the CDR3 is TGTGCCACCAGACCTCACGGCGGGGAATCAGATACGCAGTATTTT. This translates into CATRPHGGESDTQYF.

As DNA, the CDR3 is TGTGCCAGCAGTTACGGACAGTATGGCTACACCTTC. The encoded protein is CASSYGQYGYTF. The rearrangement uses TRBV6-5 and TRBJ1-2; D might be TRBD1 (6 bases). Germline CDR1 reads MNHEY; CDR2 reads SVGAGI. Trimming shortened V by 2 bases and J by 5 bases, and 6 bases separated the two germline ends. The CDR3 contains 12 residues.